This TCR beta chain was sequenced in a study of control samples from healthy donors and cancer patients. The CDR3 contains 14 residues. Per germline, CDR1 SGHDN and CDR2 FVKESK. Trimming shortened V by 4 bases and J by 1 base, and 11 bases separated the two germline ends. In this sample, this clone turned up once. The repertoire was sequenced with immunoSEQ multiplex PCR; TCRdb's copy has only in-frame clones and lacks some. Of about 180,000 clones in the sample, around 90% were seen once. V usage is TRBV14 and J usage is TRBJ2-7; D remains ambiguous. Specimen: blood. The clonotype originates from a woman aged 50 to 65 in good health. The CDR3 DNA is TGTGCCAGCAGCCCCCCGCGCCAATCCTACGAGCAGTACTTC. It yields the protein CASSPPRQSYEQYF.